These T cell receptor beta chains were read from a single sample in a study of vaccination and CD4 T cells after COVID-19. TCRdb redid the calling of the PCR reads with MiXCR, one entry per CDR3 protein. The sample holds some 19,000 distinct CDR3 sequences; around 50% are singletons and the top ten take around 21%. These TCRs' antigens remain unknown. The sequencing here drew on CD4+ T cells from blood, cultured in vitro, taken about 7 months after SARS-CoV-2 vaccination. These TCRs come from a human donor who had recovered from COVID-19. CDR3s include the opening cysteine and the closing phenylalanine or tryptophan. The D gene is left open where the match is weak. Size values are once, few and many counts, or a class for expanded clones, and some rows have none.

>once|TRBJ2-5|TRBV2|TRBD2
CASSDGLAGQETQYF
TGTGCCAGCAGTGACGGACTAGCGGGGCAAGAGACCCAGTACTTC
>-|TRBJ2-7|TRBV7-3|-
CASSLGRPPYEQYF
TGTGCCAGCAGCCTCGGTCGACCTCCCTACGAGCAGTACTTC
>few|TRBJ2-7|TRBV7-9|-
CASSSYRQSYEQYF
TGTGCCAGCAGCTCGTATAGACAATCCTACGAGCAGTACTTC
>-|TRBJ2-7|TRBV7-3|TRBD2
CASSLLAGGSYEQYF
TGTGCCAGCAGCTTACTGGCGGGAGGGTCCTACGAGCAGTACTTC
>-|TRBJ1-6|TRBV11-3|-
CASSLDGGNSPLHF
TGTGCCAGCAGCTTAGATGGCGGCAATTCACCCCTCCACTTT
>-|TRBJ1-1|TRBV27|-
CASSPGTQIDMNTEAFF
TGTGCCAGCAGTCCCGGGACACAAATTGACATGAACACTGAAGCTTTCTTT
>-|TRBJ2-1|TRBV19|TRBD2
CASSWGGASGGYNEQFF
TGTGCCAGTAGTTGGGGAGGAGCCAGCGGGGGTTACAATGAGCAGTTCTTC
>-|TRBJ2-3|TRBV20-1|-
CSARDYAVMGDTQYF
TGCAGTGCTAGAGATTACGCGGTCATGGGGGATACGCAGTATTTT
>-|TRBJ1-5|TRBV19|-
CASSTQGYEQYFGPGNQPQHF
-
>-|TRBJ2-5|TRBV7-8|-
CTSSPRGTLEETQYF
TGTACCAGCAGCCCCCGGGGCACTCTCGAGGAGACCCAGTACTTC
>few|TRBJ2-5|TRBV7-2|TRBD2
CASSLSTGGGQETQYF
TGTGCCAGCAGCTTATCAACGGGAGGAGGGCAAGAGACCCAGTACTTC
>-|TRBJ2-7|TRBV20-1|TRBD2
CSANPPTSGGDSYEQYF
TGCAGTGCGAATCCTCCCACTAGCGGGGGTGATTCCTACGAGCAGTACTTC
>-|TRBJ1-2|TRBV7-2|TRBD1
CASSSGQGYGYTF
TGTGCCAGCAGCTCGGGACAGGGATATGGCTACACCTTC
>-|TRBJ2-2|TRBV20-1|-
CSARDPGGSVGDTGELFF
TGCAGTGCTAGAGATCCGGGCGGGTCGGTGGGGGACACCGGGGAGCTGTTTTTT
>-|TRBJ2-7|TRBV6-1|-
CASSLVLDNSYEQYF
TGTGCCAGCAGCTTAGTCCTGGACAACTCCTACGAGCAGTACTTC
>-|TRBJ2-5|TRBV4-2|-
CASSQYQLGETQYF
TGTGCCAGCAGCCAATACCAGCTTGGGGAGACCCAGTACTTC
>-|TRBJ2-7|TRBV7-6|-
CASSSSSGSYEQYF
TGTGCCAGCAGCTCCTCGTCAGGGTCCTACGAGCAGTACTTC
>-|TRBJ2-5|TRBV19|TRBD2
CASSRDSSGGPKETQYF
TGTGCCAGTAGTAGAGACTCTAGCGGGGGGCCCAAGGAGACCCAGTACTTC
>-|TRBJ2-5|TRBV6-1|TRBD1
CASRPGQGESETQYF
TGTGCCAGCAGGCCAGGACAGGGAGAATCAGAGACCCAGTACTTC
>-|TRBJ2-7|TRBV11-2|TRBD1
CASSLAVDRGRRERYF
TGTGCCAGCAGCTTAGCAGTGGACAGGGGCCGTAGGGAGCGGTACTTC
>-|TRBJ2-1|TRBV11-3|TRBD2
CASSSDGTSGNYNEQFF
TGTGCCAGCAGCTCCGATGGGACTAGCGGGAACTACAATGAGCAGTTCTTC
>few|TRBJ1-5|TRBV11-2|-
CASSLEGQPQHF
TGTGCCAGCAGCTTAGAGGGTCAGCCCCAGCATTTT
>-|TRBJ2-3|TRBV5-4|TRBD2
CASSFWTSLTPDTQYF
TGTGCCAGCAGCTTCTGGACTAGCCTTACACCGGATACGCAGTATTTT
>-|TRBJ1-5|TRBV27|TRBD1
CASATGRNQPQHF
TGTGCCAGCGCGACAGGGCGCAATCAGCCCCAGCATTTT
>-|TRBJ2-7|TRBV6-4|-
CASSDSKSAGASSYEQYF
TGTGCCAGCAGTGACTCGAAATCTGCTGGGGCTTCCTCCTACGAGCAGTACTTC
>-|TRBJ2-1|TRBV20-1|TRBD1
CSARDIGQGAYNEQFF
TGCAGTGCTAGAGATATCGGACAGGGGGCCTACAATGAGCAGTTCTTC
>-|TRBJ2-5|TRBV6-2/TRBV6-3|-
CASSPHVARGGDQETQYF
TGTGCCAGCAGCCCGCACGTCGCGAGAGGGGGGGACCAAGAGACCCAGTACTTC
>-|TRBJ1-1|TRBV7-9|-
CASSPISRGNEAFF
TGTGCCAGCAGCCCGATTTCACGGGGGAATGAAGCTTTCTTT
>-|TRBJ2-5|TRBV10-3|-
CAIRGGQETQYF
TGTGCCATCCGGGGAGGACAAGAGACCCAGTACTTC
>-|TRBJ2-7|TRBV7-6|-
CASSLSSYEQYF
TGTGCCAGCAGCCTGAGCTCCTACGAGCAGTACTTC
>once|TRBJ1-1|TRBV20-1|-
CSPLRASMNTEAFF
TGCAGTCCTCTTAGGGCCAGCATGAACACTGAAGCTTTCTTT
>-|TRBJ2-2|TRBV24-1|TRBD2
CATSDRTSGSDTGELFF
TGTGCCACCAGTGATCGGACTAGCGGAAGCGACACCGGGGAGCTGTTTTTT
>-|TRBJ1-2|TRBV20-1|-
CSAREGSHGYTF
TGCAGTGCACGGGAGGGTAGCCATGGCTACACCTTC
>-|TRBJ2-7|TRBV11-2|-
CASSLRSGVYEQYF
TGTGCCAGCAGCTTAAGATCCGGGGTCTACGAGCAGTACTTC
>-|TRBJ1-5|TRBV6-1|TRBD1
CASSEIHRQGSNQPQHF
TGTGCCAGCAGTGAAATTCATAGACAGGGTAGCAATCAGCCCCAGCATTTT
>few|TRBJ1-6|TRBV7-7|-
CASSLDHGRPLHF
TGTGCTAGCAGCTTAGATCACGGGCGACCCCTCCACTTT
>medium-sized|TRBJ1-5|TRBV2|-
CASSETEYSNQPQHF
TGTGCCAGCAGTGAAACGGAATATAGCAATCAGCCCCAGCATTTT
>-|TRBJ2-7|TRBV27|TRBD2
CASKRSGGSYEQYF
TGTGCCAGCAAGCGTAGCGGGGGTTCCTACGAGCAGTACTTC
>-|TRBJ1-2|TRBV5-4|-
CASSLSRDGYTF
TGTGCCAGCAGCTTGTCTCGGGATGGCTACACCTTC
>-|TRBJ2-7|TRBV7-9|-
CASSLEIPGLFSYEQYF
TGTGCCAGCAGCTTAGAGATCCCGGGGCTTTTCTCCTACGAGCAGTACTTC
>-|TRBJ2-7|TRBV24-1|TRBD1
CATSGSGQYEQYF
TGTGCCACCAGTGGGTCGGGACAGTACGAGCAGTACTTC
>few|TRBJ1-5|TRBV7-2|TRBD1
CASSFGQGNQPQHF
TGTGCCAGCAGCTTCGGACAGGGCAATCAGCCCCAGCATTTT
>few|TRBJ2-1|TRBV24-1|TRBD2
CATSDFSLAGAEQFF
TGTGCCACCAGTGATTTCAGTCTAGCGGGAGCTGAGCAGTTCTTC